There are a few counts of the clone carrying this T cell receptor beta chain. What it recognizes is unknown. This specimen comes from a study of liver allograft versus peripheral blood T cells. Study context: Comparisons were made between T cell receptor repertoires found in transplanted livers and those circulating in recipients' peripheral blood. Findings and limits, study-wide: Peripheral blood repertoires reportedly differed from the T cell receptor repertoires found inside liver allografts.

The CDR3 consists of 16 residues. V lost 5 bases to trimming and J lost 0 bases; unmatched junction nucleotides: 7. CDR1 DFQATT and CDR2 SNEGSKA come from the germline V gene (reference sequence). MiXCR was run by TCRdb on the reads, yielding one entry per CDR3 protein. The data show some 7,800 distinct CDR3 sequences, 17% seen once. The gene calls are TRBV20-1 and TRBJ2-7; 13 bases are shared with TRBD2. This clonotype was sampled from a human patient who had a liver transplant. Some T cells could come from the graft donor. The CDR3 DNA is TGCAGTGCTTTGTCGACTAGCGGGGGGCACTCCTACGAGCAGTACTTC. Its protein product is CSALSTSGGHSYEQYF.